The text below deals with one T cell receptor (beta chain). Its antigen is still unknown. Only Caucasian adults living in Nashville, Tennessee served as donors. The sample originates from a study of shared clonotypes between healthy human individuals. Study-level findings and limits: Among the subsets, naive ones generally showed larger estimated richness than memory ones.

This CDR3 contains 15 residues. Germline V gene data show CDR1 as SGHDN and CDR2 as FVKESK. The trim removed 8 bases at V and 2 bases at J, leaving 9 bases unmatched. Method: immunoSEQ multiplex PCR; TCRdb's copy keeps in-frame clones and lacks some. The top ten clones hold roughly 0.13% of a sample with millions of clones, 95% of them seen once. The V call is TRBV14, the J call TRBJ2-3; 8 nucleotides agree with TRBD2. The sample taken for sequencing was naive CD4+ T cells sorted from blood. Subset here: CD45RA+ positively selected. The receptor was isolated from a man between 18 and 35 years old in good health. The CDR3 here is CASGRSGRYTDTQYF. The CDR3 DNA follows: TGTGCCAGCGGAAGGAGCGGGAGATACACAGATACGCAGTATTTT.